The 10 T cell receptor beta chains below come from one sample, sequenced in a study of blood T cell repertoires in COVID-19 (dated by TCRdb to 2020 to 2022). Library preparation used the immunoSEQ multiplex PCR assay. In its TCRdb copy, this immuneACCESS table keeps in-frame sequences only and misses some clones. Where compared with another copy, unresolved V genes explain less than half of these, and the others have no known cause. The table for this sample lists 55,000 to 80,000 clones; around 87% of them were counted only once. The ten largest make up roughly 2.6% of the sample. The specimen was peripheral blood. The receptors originated from a man in his fifties or sixties with acute or convalescent COVID-19.

This rearrangement joins TRBV7-9 to TRBJ1-5; D uncertain. The CDR3 sequence is 17 residues long. CDR1 and CDR2 from the germline V gene are SEHNR and FQNEAQ (reference sequence). V lost 0 bases and J 0 bases, leaving 12 bases between the germline ends. CDR3 residues: CASSLAPDTSSNQPQHF. The CDR3 DNA follows: TGTGCCAGCAGCTTAGCGCCTGACACTTCTAGCAATCAGCCCCAGCATTTT.

The genes are TRBV11-2 and TRBJ2-3; the D is unclear. The CDR3 runs 14 residues. The germline V gene has CDR1 SGHAT and CDR2 FQNNGV. Between the trimmed V and J ends, which lost 2 bases and 2 bases, there was a span of 8 bases. This CDR3 is CASSLTTYTDTQYF. Written as DNA, the CDR3 is TGTGCCAGCAGCTTAACTACCTACACAGATACGCAGTATTTT.

V gene TRBV29-1 combines with J gene TRBJ2-3; D might be TRBD2 (5 bases). The V end was cut by 1 base, the J end by 3 bases, with 14 bases between. The CDR3 runs to 15 residues. Looked up from germline, CDR1 is SQVTM and CDR2 is ANQGSEA. CDR3 in amino acids: CSVEVGGSLTDTQYF. Here the CDR3 DNA reads TGCAGCGTTGAAGTAGGTGGGAGTCTAACAGATACGCAGTATTTT.

This chain uses TRBV28 with TRBJ1-4; D remains unclear. The CDR3 contains 15 residues. The germline V gene encodes CDR1 MDHEN and CDR2 SYDVKM. Between the trimmed V and J ends, which lost 4 bases and 5 bases, there was a span of 14 bases. The CDR3 coding sequence is TGTGCCAGCAGTTCGTACACCCCGATCAATGAAAAACTGTTTTTT. Its translation: CASSSYTPINEKLFF.

V and J are TRBV11-3 and TRBJ1-1, with D possibly matching TRBD1 (5 bases). The CDR3 has 15 residues. Trimming stripped 7 bases from V and 2 bases from J, with 17 bases between. Germline CDR1 and CDR2: SGHNT and YENEEA. CDR3 nucleotides: TGTGCCAGCAAGCTAGGGGTGACTCTCAACACTGAAGCTTTCTTT. Its translation is CASKLGVTLNTEAFF.

This clone was detected a few times. The V gene is TRBV15, the J gene TRBJ1-4; D is perhaps TRBD1 (5 bases). V lost 7 bases and J lost 1, with 13 bases in between. The CDR3 has 15 residues. The germline gives CDR1 LNHNV, CDR2 YYDKDF (reference sequence). The CDR3 coding sequence is TGTGCCACCACCGACAGTCCCGTAACTAATGAAAAACTGTTTTTT. Protein product: CATTDSPVTNEKLFF.

The chain couples TRBV5-1 to TRBJ2-7, with 8 bases lining up with TRBD1. Germline CDR1 is SGHRS and CDR2 is YFSETQ. The V and J ends lost 0 bases and 5 bases, in that order; junction bases with no gene match: 4. The CDR3 covers 14 residues. The CDR3 loop reads CASSLVGQDDEQYF. The DNA for the CDR3 is TGCGCCAGCAGCTTGGTGGGACAGGACGACGAGCAGTACTTC. Variable domain in full (rest from reference TRBV5-1 and TRBJ2-7): KAGVTQTPRYLIKTRGQQVTLSCSPISGHRSVSWYQQTPGQGLQFLFEYFSETQRNKGNFPGRFSGRQFSNSRSEMNVSTLELGDSALYLCASSLVGQDDEQYFGPGTRLTVT.

This clone was picked up a small number of times. This chain links TRBV19 with TRBJ1-6; the D gene is possibly TRBD1 (5 bases). The CDR3 covers 17 residues. V was cut by 6 bases and J by 0 bases, with 15 bases left in between. The germline V gene has CDR1 LNHDA and CDR2 SQIVND (reference sequence). This CDR3 reads CASSNDSPSSYNSPLHF. Here the CDR3 DNA reads TGTGCCAGTAGCAACGACAGCCCGAGCTCCTATAATTCACCCCTCCACTTT.

This clone was found once. V gene TRBV3-1 (or the pseudogene TRBV3-2) combines with J gene TRBJ1-1; 10 positions match TRBD1. The germline gives CDR1 LGHDT, CDR2 YNNKEL (reference sequence). The V gene end was trimmed by 1 base and the J gene end by 1 base; junction bases not matched to a gene: 15. The CDR3 contains 20 residues. In DNA, the CDR3 is TGTGCCAGCAGCCAAGTAGTTCAGTCGGGACAGGGGTTGCGGAACACTGAAGCTTTCTTT. It specifies CASSQVVQSGQGLRNTEAFF.

The CDR3 spells CASRPETLAKNIQYF. DNA of the CDR3: TGTGCCAGCCGTCCGGAGACGTTAGCCAAAAACATTCAGTACTTC. The chain uses TRBV19 and TRBJ2-4; no clear D gene. The V end was cut by 9 bases, the J end by 0 bases, with 15 bases between. Germline lookup yields CDR1 LNHDA and CDR2 SQIVND (reference sequence). The CDR3 loop spans 15 amino acids. Looking up the rest from reference TRBV19 and TRBJ2-4 gives the full variable domain: DGGITQSPKYLFRKEGQNVTLSCEQNLNHDAMYWYRQDPGQGLRLIYYSQIVNDFQKGDIAEGYSVSREKKESFPLTVTSAQKNPTAFYLCASRPETLAKNIQYFGAGTRLSVL.